This T cell receptor beta chain was sequenced in a study of T cell responses to AZD1222 COVID-19 vaccine. In its sample, this clone was seen a few times. Assay: immunoSEQ multiplex PCR; the TCRdb copy retains only in-frame clones and omits some. The sample yields around 99,000 clones, roughly nine tenths seen once. Trimming left V 5 bases short and J 6 bases short, with 26 bases between. This CDR3 is built from 18 residues. Germline V gives CDR1 SSHAT, CDR2 FNYEAQ (reference sequence). The clonotype originates from an adult who received the AZD1222 COVID-19 vaccine. Sequenced here: peripheral blood, sampled 28 days after the second AZD1222 dose. V usage is TRBV7-7 and J usage is TRBJ2-1; D possibly corresponds to TRBD1 (5 bases). The CDR3 nucleotides are TGTGCCAGCAGCCCCAACCTGAGGTCAACCAAAAGGGGCAATGAGCAGTTCTTC. Translating gives CASSPNLRSTKRGNEQFF.